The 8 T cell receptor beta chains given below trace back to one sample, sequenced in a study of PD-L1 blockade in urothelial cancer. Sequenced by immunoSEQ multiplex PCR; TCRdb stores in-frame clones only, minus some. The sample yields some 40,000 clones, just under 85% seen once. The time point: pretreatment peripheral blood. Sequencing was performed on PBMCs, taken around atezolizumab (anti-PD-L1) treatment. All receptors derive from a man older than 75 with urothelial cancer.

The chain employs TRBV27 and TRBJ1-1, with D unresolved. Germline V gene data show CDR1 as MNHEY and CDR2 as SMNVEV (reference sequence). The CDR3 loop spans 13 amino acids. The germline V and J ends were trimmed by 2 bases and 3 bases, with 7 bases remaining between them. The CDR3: CASSLNRYTEAFF. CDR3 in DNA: TGTGCCAGCAGTTTAAACAGATACACTGAAGCTTTCTTT.

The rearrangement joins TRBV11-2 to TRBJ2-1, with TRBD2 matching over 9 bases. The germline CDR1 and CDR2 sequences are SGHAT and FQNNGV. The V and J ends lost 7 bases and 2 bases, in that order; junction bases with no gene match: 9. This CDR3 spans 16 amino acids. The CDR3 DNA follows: TGTGCCAGCAACCCTGGAGCTAGCGGGACCTACAATGAGCAGTTCTTC. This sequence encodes CASNPGASGTYNEQFF. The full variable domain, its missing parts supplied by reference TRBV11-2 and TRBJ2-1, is EAGVAQSPRYKIIEKRQSVAFWCNPISGHATLYWYQQILGQGPKLLIQFQNNGVVDDSQLPKDRFSAERLKGVDSTLKIQPAKLEDSAVYLCASNPGASGTYNEQFFGPGTRLTVL.

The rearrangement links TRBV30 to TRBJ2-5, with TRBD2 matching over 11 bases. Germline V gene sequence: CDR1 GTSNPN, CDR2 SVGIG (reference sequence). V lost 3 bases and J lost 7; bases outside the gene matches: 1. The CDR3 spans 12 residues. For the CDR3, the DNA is TGTGCCTGGAGCCTAGCGGGAGGGACCCAGTACTTC. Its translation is CAWSLAGGTQYF.

CDR3 amino acids: CASSATGNQPQHF. In DNA form, the CDR3 reads TGTGCCAGCAGTGCCACAGGGAATCAGCCCCAGCATTTT. The V call is TRBV2, the J call TRBJ1-5; a weak D match, TRBD1 (6 bases). V lost 4 bases and J 4 bases, leaving 8 bases between the germline ends. The germline V gene has CDR1 SNHLY and CDR2 FYNNEI. This CDR3 has 13 amino acids.

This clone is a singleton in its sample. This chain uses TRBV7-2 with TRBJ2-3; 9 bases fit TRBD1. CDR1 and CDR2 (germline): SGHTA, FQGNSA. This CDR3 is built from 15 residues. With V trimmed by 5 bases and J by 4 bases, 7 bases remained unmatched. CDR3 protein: CASSPLGQGADTQYF. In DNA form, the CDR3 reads TGTGCCAGCAGCCCATTGGGACAGGGCGCAGATACGCAGTATTTT.

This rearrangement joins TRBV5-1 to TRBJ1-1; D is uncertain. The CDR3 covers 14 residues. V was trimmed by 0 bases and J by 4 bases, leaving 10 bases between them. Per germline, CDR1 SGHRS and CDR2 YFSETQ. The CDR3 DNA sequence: TGCGCCAGCAGCTTGGGGCGGGGTATCACTGAAGCTTTCTTT. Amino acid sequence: CASSLGRGITEAFF. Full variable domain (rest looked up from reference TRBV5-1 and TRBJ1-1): KAGVTQTPRYLIKTRGQQVTLSCSPISGHRSVSWYQQTPGQGLQFLFEYFSETQRNKGNFPGRFSGRQFSNSRSEMNVSTLELGDSALYLCASSLGRGITEAFFGQGTRLTVV.

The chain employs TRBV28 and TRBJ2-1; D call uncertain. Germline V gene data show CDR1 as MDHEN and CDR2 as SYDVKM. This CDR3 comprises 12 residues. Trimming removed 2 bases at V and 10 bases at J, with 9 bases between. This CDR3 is CASSLVAWEQFF. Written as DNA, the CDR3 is TGTGCCAGCAGTTTAGTAGCATGGGAGCAGTTCTTC.

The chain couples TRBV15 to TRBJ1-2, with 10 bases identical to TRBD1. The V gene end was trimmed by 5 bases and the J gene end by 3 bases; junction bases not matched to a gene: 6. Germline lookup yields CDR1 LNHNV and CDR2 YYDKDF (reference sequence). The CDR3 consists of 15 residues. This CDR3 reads CATSAQTGGDYGYTF. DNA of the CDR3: TGTGCCACCAGCGCCCAGACAGGGGGCGACTATGGCTACACCTTC.